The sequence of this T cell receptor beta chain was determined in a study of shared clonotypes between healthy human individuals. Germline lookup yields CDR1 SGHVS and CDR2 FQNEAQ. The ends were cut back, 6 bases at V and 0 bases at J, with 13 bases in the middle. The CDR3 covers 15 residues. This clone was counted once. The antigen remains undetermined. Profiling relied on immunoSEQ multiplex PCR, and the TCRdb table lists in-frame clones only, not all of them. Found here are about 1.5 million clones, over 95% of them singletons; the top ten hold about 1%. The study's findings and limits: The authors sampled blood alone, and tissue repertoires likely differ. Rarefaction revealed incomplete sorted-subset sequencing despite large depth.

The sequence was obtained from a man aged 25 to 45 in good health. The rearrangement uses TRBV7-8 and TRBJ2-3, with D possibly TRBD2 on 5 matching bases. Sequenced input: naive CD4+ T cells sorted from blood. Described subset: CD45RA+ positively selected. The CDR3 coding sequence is TGTGCCAGCAGTCTTCTAGCACCTAGCACAGATACGCAGTATTTT. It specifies CASSLLAPSTDTQYF.